This TCR beta chain was observed in a study of cytomegalovirus exposure and HLA in healthy donors. In regard to this clone: Its antigen is as yet unknown.

CDR1 SGHRS and CDR2 YFSETQ come from the germline V gene. Trimming left V 0 bases short and J 5 bases short, with 14 bases between. This CDR3 has 15 residues. Points from the study as a whole: That first-cohort TCR clusters tended to co-occur in the approximately 110 validation repertoires was found in a later analysis.

Measured with immunoSEQ multiplex PCR; TCRdb has only the in-frame clones, and not every one. This sample has under 140,000 clones, with more than 75% found just once. The chain links TRBV5-1 to TRBJ2-5; TRBD1 might be the D (6 bases). The sequence was collected from a woman younger than 45 in good health and CMV-seropositive. The sequencing input was PBMCs. This CDR3 is CASSLAGYRVETQYF. CDR3 in DNA: TGCGCCAGCAGCTTGGCAGGATACAGGGTGGAGACCCAGTACTTC.